This T cell receptor beta chain is drawn from a study of cytomegalovirus exposure and HLA in healthy donors. The CDR3 runs 14 residues. Trimming stripped 3 bases from V and 0 bases from J, with 8 bases between. The germline V gene encodes CDR1 SEHNR and CDR2 FQNEAQ (reference sequence). Use of 60 Vbeta and 13 Jbeta primers characterized the PCR. Per the original methods: The count from a later analysis was tens of millions of unique TCR beta chains, 9.5 million to 11 million of them shared. Some clones are missing from TCRdb's copy, which holds only in-frame ones; the method was immunoSEQ multiplex PCR. D and trimming come from the DNA, and the V and J calls and clone size come from that table. Seen here are about 130,000 clones, approximately 82% observed once, and the top ten hold approximately 3%.

Sequenced material: PBMCs. This TCR was sampled from a boy aged 2 to 10 in good health and CMV-seronegative. The chain uses TRBV7-9 and TRBJ1-1, with D possibly TRBD1 on 6 matching bases. CDR3 residues: CASSFGDMNTEAFF. CDR3 DNA sequence: TGTGCCAGCAGCTTTGGGGACATGAACACTGAAGCTTTCTTT.